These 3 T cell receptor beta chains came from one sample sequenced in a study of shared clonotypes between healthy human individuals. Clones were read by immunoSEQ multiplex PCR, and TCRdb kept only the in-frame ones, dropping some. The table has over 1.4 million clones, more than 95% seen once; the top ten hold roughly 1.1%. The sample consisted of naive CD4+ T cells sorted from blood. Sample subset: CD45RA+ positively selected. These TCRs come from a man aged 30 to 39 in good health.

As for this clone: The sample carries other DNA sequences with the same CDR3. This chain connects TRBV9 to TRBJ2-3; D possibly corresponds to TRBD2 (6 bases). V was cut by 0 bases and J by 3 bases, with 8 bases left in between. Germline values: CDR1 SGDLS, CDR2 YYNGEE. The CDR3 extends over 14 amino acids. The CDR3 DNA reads TGTGCCAGCAGCGTAGGGAGGGTTACAGATACGCAGTATTTT. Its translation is CASSVGRVTDTQYF.

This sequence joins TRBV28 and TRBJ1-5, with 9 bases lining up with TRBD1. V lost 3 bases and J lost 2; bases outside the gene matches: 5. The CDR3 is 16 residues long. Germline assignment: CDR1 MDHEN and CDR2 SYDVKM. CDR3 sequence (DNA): TGTGCCAGCAGTTTCCGGCGGACAGGGGGCAATCAGCCCCAGCATTTT. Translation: CASSFRRTGGNQPQHF.

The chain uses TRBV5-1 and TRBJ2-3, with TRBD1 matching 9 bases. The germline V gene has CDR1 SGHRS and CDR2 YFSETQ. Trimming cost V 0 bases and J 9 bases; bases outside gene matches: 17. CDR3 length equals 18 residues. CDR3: CASSLATKRDRASRTQYF. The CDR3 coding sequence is TGCGCCAGCAGCTTGGCGACCAAACGGGACAGGGCTTCACGAACGCAGTATTTT.